The 24 T cell receptor beta chains listed next were all sequenced from one sample in a study of CD4+ T cells in melanoma (dated by TCRdb to 2022 to 2024). Libraries were constructed by the immunoSEQ multiplex PCR assay. TCRdb's version of the immuneACCESS table is confined to in-frame rearrangements and falls short of the full clone set. An unresolved V gene accounts for under half of the shortfall where checked; the remainder is of unknown origin. For this sample the table gives about 10,000 clones, of which 65% to 70% were detected only once. Approximately 11% of the sample goes to the ten largest clones. Specimen: cells from a culture (not recorded whether cultured in vitro). These receptors were collected from a human donor with melanoma.

This clone was found a few times. This chain joins TRBV2 and TRBJ1-2; D may be TRBD1 (5 bases). Germline V gene lookup returns CDR1 SNHLY and CDR2 FYNNEI. V was pared by 6 bases and J by 8 bases, with 13 bases between. The CDR3 spans 12 residues. DNA for the CDR3: TGTGCCAGCAGGGAGACAGAGGAGGGCTACACCTTC. It encodes CASRETEEGYTF. Filled out from reference TRBV2 and TRBJ1-2, the complete variable domain reads EPEVTQTPSHQVTQMGQEVILRCVPISNHLYFYWYRQILGQKVEFLVSFYNNEISEKSEIFDDQFSVERPDGSNFTLKIRSTKLEDSAMYFCASRETEEGYTFGSGTRLTVV.

This clone was counted only a few times. The genes are TRBV5-1 and TRBJ1-2; D is undetermined. Per the germline V gene, CDR1 is SGHRS and CDR2 is YFSETQ. V dropped 0 bases and J dropped 3 bases, with 12 bases sitting between them. This CDR3 has 15 amino acids. DNA of the CDR3: TGCGCCAGCAGCTTGGGCCCCGATACCCACTATGGCTACACCTTC. Translated, it gives CASSLGPDTHYGYTF. Full variable domain (rest looked up from reference TRBV5-1 and TRBJ1-2): KAGVTQTPRYLIKTRGQQVTLSCSPISGHRSVSWYQQTPGQGLQFLFEYFSETQRNKGNFPGRFSGRQFSNSRSEMNVSTLELGDSALYLCASSLGPDTHYGYTFGSGTRLTVV.

This clone was detected only a few times. V and J are TRBV2 and TRBJ1-6; D ambiguous. CDR1 and CDR2 (germline): SNHLY, FYNNEI. Trimming stripped 6 bases from V and 11 bases from J, with 8 bases between. This CDR3 has 11 amino acids. The CDR3 sequence is CASRDLTPLHF. In DNA, the CDR3 is TGTGCCAGCAGGGACCTTACACCCCTCCACTTT.

This clone was detected only a few times. This rearrangement joins TRBV18 to TRBJ2-7; D possibly corresponds to TRBD1 (6 bases). Germline V gene data show CDR1 as KGHSH and CDR2 as LQKENI. V lost 3 bases to trimming and J lost 2 bases, with 11 bases between them. The CDR3 runs to 14 residues. CDR3 region: CASSPGHLTYEQYF. The DNA for the CDR3 is TGTGCCAGCTCACCGGGACACTTAACCTACGAGCAGTACTTC. Together with reference TRBV18 and TRBJ2-7, the CDR3 gives the full variable domain: NAGVMQNPRHLVRRRGQEARLRCSPMKGHSHVYWYRQLPEEGLKFMVYLQKENIIDESGMPKERFSAEFPKEGPSILRIQQVVRGDSAAYFCASSPGHLTYEQYFGPGTRLTVT.

This chain uses TRBV7-8 with TRBJ1-5; D not certain. Trimming took off 5 bases at V and 7 bases at J, with 12 bases between the two ends. This CDR3 spans 13 amino acids. The germline V gene has CDR1 SGHVS and CDR2 FQNEAQ. Written as DNA, the CDR3 is TGTGCCAGCAGCCTCGCCCGCGGACAGCCCCAGCATTTT. Amino acid sequence: CASSLARGQPQHF.

This chain connects TRBV4-1 to TRBJ2-1, with 8 bases matching TRBD2. This CDR3 has 14 amino acids. After removal of 3 bases from V and 3 bases from J, the junction contained 1 base not matched to a gene. Germline CDR1 and CDR2: MGHRA and YSYEKL. CDR3 loop: CASSQRGVYNEQFF. The CDR3 bases are TGCGCCAGCAGCCAGCGGGGGGTCTACAATGAGCAGTTCTTC.

V is TRBV5-1 and J is TRBJ1-4, with unresolved D. V lost 7 bases to trimming and J lost 6 bases, with 19 bases between them. The CDR3 sequence is 15 residues long. Germline CDR1 reads SGHRS; CDR2 reads YFSETQ. The CDR3: CASAGTGSSYEKLFF. The CDR3, as DNA: TGCGCCAGCGCCGGAACCGGGTCGAGTTATGAAAAACTGTTTTTT.

This clone was detected a few times. The V call is TRBV7-3, the J call TRBJ1-5; D gene uncertain. The V gene's germline CDR1 is SGHTA and CDR2 FQGTGA. V was trimmed by 5 bases and J by 7 bases, leaving 15 bases between them. The CDR3 spans 14 residues. The chain's CDR3 is CASSSSTSGQPQHF. For the CDR3, the DNA is TGTGCCAGCAGCAGCTCCACATCGGGGCAGCCCCAGCATTTT.

The genes are TRBV10-1 and TRBJ1-1, with D tentatively TRBD1 (5 bases). Deletions cut 0 bases from V and 4 bases from J, with 9 bases between. The germline CDR1 and CDR2 sequences are WNHNN and SYGVQD (reference sequence). There are 14 residues in the CDR3. The CDR3 region has the DNA TGCGCCAGCAGTGAGTCGCCAGGGCTCACTGAAGCTTTCTTT. Its protein product is CASSESPGLTEAFF.

This clone was counted only a few times. This chain joins TRBV2 and TRBJ2-3; 9 bases are shared with TRBD2. CDR3 size: 14 residues. The J segment lost 10 bases and the V segment lost 8 bases, leaving 13 bases of the junction unmatched. From germline, CDR1 is SNHLY and CDR2 FYNNEI. DNA of the CDR3: TGTGCCAGCCAAGCGGGGGGTTCGAGTATAGCGCAGTATTTT. Translation: CASQAGGSSIAQYF.

The V gene is TRBV7-3, the J gene TRBJ2-1; a weak D match, TRBD1 (6 bases). The length of the CDR3 is 14 residues. CDR1 SGHTA and CDR2 FQGTGA come from the germline V gene. Trimming cost V 4 bases and J 7 bases, with 14 bases left between them. This CDR3 reads CASSSSTGGNEQFF. The CDR3 DNA is TGTGCCAGCAGCTCCTCGACAGGCGGGAATGAGCAGTTCTTC.

The rearrangement joins TRBV2 to TRBJ2-7; no clear D. Germline V CDR1 and CDR2: SNHLY, FYNNEI. Trimming stripped 8 bases from V and 3 bases from J, with 5 bases between. This CDR3 is 10 amino acids long. CDR3 sequence: CASRYYEQYF. CDR3 coding DNA: TGTGCCAGCCGGTACTACGAGCAGTACTTC.

This rearrangement joins TRBV19 to TRBJ2-7; 8 bases are shared with TRBD1. Germline trimming cut 7 bases from V and 0 bases from J; bases unmatched to any gene: 11. The CDR3 sequence is 16 residues long. Per the germline V gene, CDR1 is LNHDA and CDR2 is SQIVND (reference sequence). DNA of the CDR3: TGTGCCAGTATGCCCGCGGACAGGGCGAGCTCCTACGAGCAGTACTTC. Translation: CASMPADRASSYEQYF.

In this sample, this clone turned up once. The chain joins TRBV5-6 to TRBJ2-4; possible D gene TRBD2, 6 bases. CDR3 length: 17 residues. The ends were cut back, 1 base at V and 8 bases at J, with 22 bases in the middle. Germline V gene lookup returns CDR1 SGHDT and CDR2 YYEEEE. DNA for the CDR3: TGTGCCAGCAGCTTGTACGGGGGAGCCCCCGGGTGGGACATTCAGTACTTC. Protein: CASSLYGGAPGWDIQYF.

The chain joins TRBV29-1 to TRBJ2-1, with 9 positions matching TRBD2. Looked up from germline, CDR1 is SQVTM and CDR2 is ANQGSEA. The CDR3 length is 18 residues. The ends lost 4 bases at V and 0 bases at J; junction bases unmatched: 13. The CDR3 nucleotides are TGCAGCGTTGTACGTCGGCGGGGGGGTCAGGGCTCCTACAATGAGCAGTTCTTC. As protein: CSVVRRRGGQGSYNEQFF.

The gene calls are TRBV5-4 and TRBJ2-2; TRBD2 matches 8 bases. CDR1 is SGHNT, CDR2 YYREEE, per germline (reference sequence). The CDR3 loop spans 15 amino acids. The V and J ends lost 2 bases and 4 bases, in that order; junction bases with no gene match: 4. In DNA form, the CDR3 reads TGTGCCAGCAGCTTTAGCGGGGTCACCACCGGGGAGCTGTTTTTT. As protein: CASSFSGVTTGELFF.

This rearrangement joins TRBV2 to TRBJ2-2; D gene unclear. The germline V and J ends were trimmed by 10 bases and 4 bases, with 13 bases remaining between them. The CDR3 totals 13 residues. CDR1 is SNHLY and CDR2 is FYNNEI in the germline V gene. The CDR3 bases are TGTGCCACCTCATTGGTGAGCACCGGGGAGCTGTTTTTT. It encodes CATSLVSTGELFF.

This chain uses TRBV5-1 with TRBJ1-2; 8 nucleotides align to TRBD1. Unmatched junction bases numbered 14, after V lost 4 bases and J lost 6 bases. The CDR3 has 16 amino acids. Germline-derived CDR1 and CDR2 are SGHRS and YFSETQ. The CDR3 here is CASSPTRDRYADGYTF. CDR3 DNA: TGCGCCAGCAGCCCCACGCGGGACAGGTATGCGGATGGCTACACCTTC.

The CDR3 region has the DNA TGTGCCAGCAGCTTTTACTTAGCGGGGGAAGAGACCCAGTACTTC. This sequence encodes CASSFYLAGEETQYF. V and J are TRBV7-9 and TRBJ2-5; 9 nucleotides align to TRBD2. The germline CDR1 and CDR2 sequences are SEHNR and FQNEAQ (reference sequence). Unmatched junction bases numbered 5, after V lost 3 bases and J lost 3 bases. The CDR3 contains 15 residues.

The chain uses TRBV2 and TRBJ1-6, with TRBD1 as a possible D gene (6 bases). The germline V gene encodes CDR1 SNHLY and CDR2 FYNNEI. The CDR3 consists of 16 residues. V was trimmed by 7 bases and J by 0 bases, leaving 13 bases between them. CDR3 in DNA: TGTGCCAGCAAGGACAGAACAAGCTCCTATAATTCACCCCTCCACTTT. This sequence encodes CASKDRTSSYNSPLHF. Full variable domain (rest looked up from reference TRBV2 and TRBJ1-6): EPEVTQTPSHQVTQMGQEVILRCVPISNHLYFYWYRQILGQKVEFLVSFYNNEISEKSEIFDDQFSVERPDGSNFTLKIRSTKLEDSAMYFCASKDRTSSYNSPLHFGNGTRLTVT.

The chain recombines TRBV10-3 with TRBJ2-7; 8 bases align to TRBD2. Trimming took 11 bases from V and 6 from J; bases not matched to a gene: 15. The CDR3 is 14 residues long. CDR1 is ENHRY, CDR2 SYGVKD, per germline. The CDR3 is CAGRIGGAGGEQYF. The CDR3 DNA is TGTGCCGGGCGAATCGGGGGGGCCGGCGGCGAGCAGTACTTC.

This clone was observed a handful of times. J is TRBJ1-1 and V is TRBV5-5, with D maybe TRBD1 (5 bases). The germline V gene encodes CDR1 SGHKS and CDR2 YYEKEE (reference sequence). V lost 0 bases and J lost 1, with 19 bases in between. This CDR3 spans 18 amino acids. CDR3 region: CASSLGPLVGQTNTEAFF. CDR3 in DNA: TGTGCCAGCAGCTTGGGACCTCTAGTGGGGCAGACGAACACTGAAGCTTTCTTT.

This clone was observed a single time. The chain is built from TRBV30 and TRBJ1-6; D may be TRBD1 (5 bases). Trimming stripped 2 bases from V and 7 bases from J, with 15 bases between. From germline, CDR1 is GTSNPN and CDR2 SVGIG (reference sequence). The CDR3 has 15 residues. The CDR3 DNA follows: TGTGCCTGGAGTAAGAATCTCTGGGACAATTCACCCCTCCACTTT. It encodes CAWSKNLWDNSPLHF.

This clone was counted only a few times. The rearrangement uses TRBV15 and TRBJ2-7, with no clear D. The germline CDR1 and CDR2 sequences are LNHNV and YYDKDF (reference sequence). The CDR3 contains 13 residues. Trimming removed 9 bases at V and 3 bases at J, with 15 bases between. CDR3 region: CATSDYPNYEQYF. The DNA of the CDR3 is TGTGCCACTTCGGATTATCCTAACTACGAGCAGTACTTC.